These 18 T cell receptor beta chains originate from one sample sequenced in a study of read filtering for tumor transcriptome and immune sequencing. Molecular barcoded adaptors covering alpha/delta and beta/gamma chains were used on roughly 400 ng RNA. One entry per CDR3 protein results from TCRdb running MiXCR on the reads. Counted here are 100,000 to 150,000 distinct CDR3 sequences, roughly 13% occurring once; the ten biggest clones make up more than 9.5%. The sequencing input was a population of CD138-negative cells sorted from bone marrow. These receptor sequences come from a donor aged 40 or older with multiple myeloma.

This clonotype has ten or more counts. The genes are TRBV3-1 and TRBJ2-1; a possible D gene is TRBD1 (6 bases). V lost 5 bases and J 6 bases, leaving 11 bases between the germline ends. CDR1 and CDR2 from the germline V gene are LGHDT and YNNKEL (reference sequence). The CDR3 runs 13 residues. CDR3 protein: CASSREGGNEQFF. In nucleotides, the CDR3 is TGTGCCAGCAGCAGAGAAGGGGGCAATGAGCAGTTCTTC.

This clonotype came up many times. The J gene is TRBJ2-3, the V gene TRBV7-3; TRBD1 aligns across 7 bases. The germline gives CDR1 SGHTA, CDR2 FQGTGA. CDR3 length: 15 amino acids. V shed 0 bases, J shed 2 bases, and the junction held 2 bases outside the gene matches. CDR3 in DNA: TGTGCCAGCAGCTTAACAGGGGGCCCCACAGATACGCAGTATTTT. Amino acids: CASSLTGGPTDTQYF.

This clonotype came up many times. V and J are TRBV5-5 and TRBJ2-1; 9 bases match TRBD2. Germline V gene data show CDR1 as SGHKS and CDR2 as YYEKEE (reference sequence). This CDR3 has 15 amino acids. J gave up 8 bases and V 6 bases, and 12 bases lay outside the gene matches. The CDR3 reads CASTPQAGGPDEQFF. DNA of the CDR3: TGTGCCAGCACCCCCCAGGCGGGAGGGCCCGATGAGCAGTTCTTC.

This clonotype appeared many times. J is TRBJ2-1 and V is TRBV3-1; 8 positions match TRBD2. The CDR3 has 16 residues. Trimming at V came to 1 base and at J to 2 bases, leaving 4 bases not matched to a gene. Germline V CDR1 and CDR2: LGHDT, YNNKEL (reference sequence). The CDR3 is CASSQVAGGAYNEQFF. DNA of the CDR3: TGTGCCAGCAGCCAAGTTGCGGGAGGCGCCTACAATGAGCAGTTCTTC.

Ten or more counts support this clonotype. V usage is TRBV20-1 and J usage is TRBJ1-1; TRBD1 is a possible D gene (6 bases). V was shortened by 1 base and J by 5 bases, with 14 bases between the two germline ends. The CDR3 is 14 residues long. CDR1 and CDR2 from the germline V gene are DFQATT and SNEGSKA (reference sequence). The CDR3 protein is CSARVGGPRTEAFF. The CDR3 bases are TGCAGTGCTAGAGTTGGGGGCCCGAGGACTGAAGCTTTCTTT.

This clonotype was seen more than once but under ten times. The chain has TRBV9 and TRBJ2-3; D remains ambiguous. Trimming took 4 bases from V and 3 from J, leaving 12 bases between them. The CDR3 covers 14 residues. Germline CDR1 SGDLS, CDR2 YYNGEE. CDR3 sequence (DNA): TGTGCCAGCAGCCCGGTCCCGAATACAGATACGCAGTATTTT. As protein: CASSPVPNTDTQYF.

This clonotype was seen repeatedly, ten times or more. The rearrangement uses TRBV5-1 and TRBJ2-2; D gene uncertain. Germline V CDR1 and CDR2: SGHRS, YFSETQ. The CDR3 extends over 15 amino acids. Between the trimmed V and J ends, which lost 4 bases and 2 bases, there was a span of 12 bases. The CDR3 is CASSPGDFNTGELFF. The CDR3 DNA is TGCGCCAGCAGCCCTGGTGACTTCAACACCGGGGAGCTGTTTTTT.

This clonotype was seen only a few times. This may arise from a read error, as a much more abundant clone is one base away. The chain joins TRBV11-2 to TRBJ2-2, with D perhaps given as TRBD1 or TRBD2 (5 bases each). CDR1 and CDR2 (germline): SGHAT, FQNNGV. This CDR3 has 15 amino acids. CDR3: CASSPIGANTGELLF. The CDR3 coding sequence is TGTGCCAGCAGCCCTATAGGGGCGAACACCGGGGAGCTGCTTTTT.

This clonotype was detected many times. The rearrangement uses TRBV4-1 and TRBJ2-1; D gene unclear. CDR1 is MGHRA, CDR2 YSYEKL, per germline. V lost 0 bases and J lost 5, with 14 bases in between. The CDR3 has 16 amino acids. CDR3 in DNA: TGCGCCAGCAGCCAAGAATGGCGGCAGCGACACAATGAGCAGTTCTTC. This codes for CASSQEWRQRHNEQFF.

This clonotype came up many times. The chain recombines TRBV7-9 with TRBJ1-2; D unclear. This CDR3 is 14 amino acids long. The germline gives CDR1 SEHNR, CDR2 FQNEAQ (reference sequence). Trimming left V 5 bases short and J 5 bases short, with 15 bases between. The CDR3 loop is CASSASLLEYGYTF. The CDR3 DNA is TGTGCCAGCAGCGCTTCGCTTCTAGAGTATGGCTACACCTTC.

This clonotype was observed many times. The rearrangement links TRBV6-5 to TRBJ1-1; D may be TRBD1 (5 bases). With 6 bases removed from V and 0 bases from J, the gap between germline ends came to 8 bases. Germline CDR1 reads MNHEY; CDR2 reads SVGAGI. The CDR3 spans 13 residues. The CDR3 loop reads CASSLTVNTEAFF. As DNA, the CDR3 is TGTGCCAGCAGCCTGACAGTGAACACTGAAGCTTTCTTT.

The rearrangement joins TRBV19 to TRBJ2-5; 9 bases are shared with TRBD2. V trimming: 5 bases; J trimming: 1 base; junction bases outside the gene matches: 2. The CDR3 totals 14 residues. Germline lookup yields CDR1 LNHDA and CDR2 SQIVND (reference sequence). In DNA form, the CDR3 reads TGTGCCAGTAGTCCTAGCGGGATCCAAGAGACCCAGTACTTC. It is translated as CASSPSGIQETQYF.

The chain combines TRBV11-2 with TRBJ2-7; 7 bases align to TRBD2. J gave up 2 bases and V 5 bases, and 9 bases lay outside the gene matches. This CDR3 has 15 residues. CDR1 SGHAT and CDR2 FQNNGV come from the germline V gene. As DNA, the CDR3 is TGTGCCAGCAGCCCTAACCCCGGACTAGCCTACGAGCAGTACTTC. This sequence encodes CASSPNPGLAYEQYF.

There are many counts of this clonotype. J is TRBJ2-7 and V is TRBV3-1; 10 bases are a match to TRBD2. This CDR3 has 13 amino acids. V gave up 4 bases and J gave up 6 bases; unmatched junction bases: 3. Germline CDR1 is LGHDT and CDR2 is YNNKEL (reference sequence). For the CDR3, the DNA is TGTGCCAGCAGCCTAGGACTAGCGGTCGAGCAGTACTTC. As protein: CASSLGLAVEQYF.

This clonotype was detected only once. A much larger clone is a single base away; this may be a read error. The chain recombines TRBV20-1 with TRBJ1-1; the match to TRBD1 covers 9 bases. The CDR3 runs 13 residues. In germline, CDR1 is DFQATT, CDR2 SNEGSKA (reference sequence). This CDR3 is CSAGDRANTGAFF. The CDR3 nucleotides read TGCAGTGCTGGGGACAGGGCGAACACTGGAGCTTTCTTT.

This clonotype was seen at least ten times. The chain uses TRBV29-1 and TRBJ2-7; D might be TRBD1 (7 bases). There are 12 residues in the CDR3. Deletions cut 7 bases from V and 1 base from J, with 11 bases between. In germline, CDR1 is SQVTM, CDR2 ANQGSEA. CDR3 in amino acids: CSARDSSYEQYF. CDR3 DNA: TGCAGCGCGCGGGACAGTTCCTACGAGCAGTACTTC.

The V call is TRBV5-4, the J call TRBJ1-4, with 7 bases fitting TRBD1. J lost 3 bases, V lost 4 bases, and 0 bases had no gene match. Germline CDR1 is SGHNT and CDR2 is YYREEE (reference sequence). This CDR3 comprises 13 residues. The CDR3 bases are TGTGCCAGCAGCACAGGGGCTAATGAAAAACTGTTTTTT. Translating gives CASSTGANEKLFF.

This clonotype was seen many times. V usage is TRBV7-2 and J usage is TRBJ2-1; the match to TRBD2 covers 9 bases. Germline assignment: CDR1 SGHTA and CDR2 FQGNSA. With V trimmed by 1 base and J by 3 bases, 7 bases remained unmatched. CDR3 length: 17 residues. The CDR3 sequence is CASSLVPATSGYNEQFF. The DNA of the CDR3 is TGTGCCAGCAGCTTAGTCCCTGCGACTAGCGGCTACAATGAGCAGTTCTTC.